A single sample is the source of the 10 T cell receptor beta chains below, sequenced in a study of blood T cell repertoires in COVID-19 (dated by TCRdb to 2018 to 2021). Libraries were constructed by the immunoSEQ multiplex PCR assay. Imported from immuneACCESS, the table was reduced by TCRdb to in-frame sequences with V and J called. These copies leave out some clones; in studies compared against another copy, an unresolved V gene accounts for under half, and the cause of the remainder is not known. The sample yields about 140,000 clones; under 85% were counted once. Under 10% of the sample is in the top ten clones. The specimen sequenced was peripheral blood. The receptors originated from a woman over 75 in a cohort sampled during active or convalescent COVID-19.

The CDR3 DNA reads as TGTGCCAGCAGCGTCGCCCCAGGGGAACGCTATGGCTACACCTTC. Its protein is CASSVAPGERYGYTF. V usage is TRBV9 and J usage is TRBJ1-2; D possibly corresponds to TRBD1 (6 bases). Germline-derived CDR1 and CDR2 are SGDLS and YYNGEE. The CDR3 covers 15 residues. The germline V and J ends were trimmed by 2 bases and 4 bases, with 15 bases remaining between them.

The genes are TRBV29-1 and TRBJ1-2; no reliable D call. Trimming removed 5 bases at V and 9 bases at J, with 16 bases between. The V gene's germline CDR1 is SQVTM and CDR2 ANQGSEA. This CDR3 has 12 residues. The CDR3 reads CSVNSLPMSYTF. Here the CDR3 DNA reads TGCAGCGTTAACAGCCTTCCTATGAGCTACACCTTC.

The chain uses TRBV15 and TRBJ1-1; TRBD1 aligns across 7 bases. This CDR3 spans 14 amino acids. The V and J ends lost 3 bases and 4 bases, in that order; junction bases with no gene match: 5. Looked up from germline, CDR1 is LNHNV and CDR2 is YYDKDF (reference sequence). The CDR3: CATSRTGRSTEAFF. The CDR3 nucleotides are TGTGCCACCAGCAGGACAGGGAGGAGCACTGAAGCTTTCTTT.

The rearrangement links TRBV28 to TRBJ1-4, with D uncertain. V was clipped by 8 bases and J by 8 bases, with 15 bases between them. Looked up from germline, CDR1 is MDHEN and CDR2 is SYDVKM. The CDR3 runs to 13 residues. CDR3 residues: CASHPVRREKLFF. In nucleotides, the CDR3 is TGTGCCAGCCACCCAGTAAGGCGGGAAAAACTGTTTTTT.

This clone was picked up one time. J is TRBJ2-2 and V is TRBV24-1; TRBD2 matches 7 bases. Trimming took 5 bases from V and 5 from J; bases not matched to a gene: 4. CDR1 is KGHDR and CDR2 is SFDVKD in the germline V gene. The CDR3 has 14 residues. Here the CDR3 DNA reads TGTGCCACCAGTGTATCCGGGGGGACCGGGGAGCTGTTTTTT. It specifies CATSVSGGTGELFF.

The J gene is TRBJ1-4, the V gene TRBV28, with D possibly being TRBD1 (5 bases). This CDR3 comprises 14 residues. CDR1 and CDR2 from the germline V gene are MDHEN and SYDVKM. V gave up 3 bases and J gave up 5 bases, with 10 bases separating them. CDR3 in DNA: TGTGCCAGCAGTTTTGGCAGGGTAAATGAAAAACTGTTTTTT. Amino acid sequence: CASSFGRVNEKLFF.

This chain uses TRBV18 with TRBJ2-7, with D tentatively TRBD1 (6 bases). Germline V lookup: CDR1 KGHSH, CDR2 LQKENI. Trimming took off 0 bases at V and 2 bases at J, with 14 bases between the two ends. The CDR3 consists of 16 residues. The CDR3 coding sequence is TGTGCCAGCTCACCACCGAACAGGGCGTATACCTACGAGCAGTACTTC. Its protein product is CASSPPNRAYTYEQYF.

This clone appeared a few times. The chain recombines TRBV2 with TRBJ2-5, with D possibly matching TRBD2 (6 bases). Between the trimmed V and J ends, which lost 7 bases and 5 bases, there was a span of 14 bases. Germline lookup yields CDR1 SNHLY and CDR2 FYNNEI. This CDR3 has 13 amino acids. In nucleotides, the CDR3 is TGTGCCAGCAACGCGGGGCCGGCGGAGACCCAGTACTTC. It translates to CASNAGPAETQYF. The full variable domain, in which reference TRBV2 and TRBJ2-5 provide the parts outside the CDR3, is EPEVTQTPSHQVTQMGQEVILRCVPISNHLYFYWYRQILGQKVEFLVSFYNNEISEKSEIFDDQFSVERPDGSNFTLKIRSTKLEDSAMYFCASNAGPAETQYFGPGTRLLVL.

The chain employs TRBV7-9 and TRBJ1-1, with TRBD1 matching 7 bases. The CDR3 totals 15 residues. V gave up 0 bases and J gave up 3 bases; unmatched junction bases: 4. The germline V gene encodes CDR1 SEHNR and CDR2 FQNEAQ (reference sequence). CDR3 coding DNA: TGTGCCAGCAGCTTAGCGGAGGGGGCGGACACTGAAGCTTTCTTT. Its protein is CASSLAEGADTEAFF.

The chain recombines TRBV10-3 with TRBJ2-7; D not resolved. Between the trimmed V and J ends, which lost 3 bases and 0 bases, there was a span of 3 bases. This CDR3 has 12 amino acids. Germline CDR1 reads ENHRY; CDR2 reads SYGVKD. In DNA form, the CDR3 reads TGTGCCATCAGTGACAGCTCCTACGAGCAGTACGTC. Translated, it gives CAISDSSYEQYV.